The clone carrying this T cell receptor (beta chain) came up a few times. The antigen remains undetermined. The data were taken from a study of blood T cells in healthy people across ages. Study results and caveats: Diversity estimated from one million T cells was considered an underestimate.

Then a second PCR, running roughly 6 to 11 cycles, was carried out with a sample-barcoded 5' primer and a J-beta primer mix. Each of the cDNA molecules was tagged by a template-switch adaptor with 12 random nucleotides. All samples yielded 2.5 million or more CDR3-containing paired-end reads. TCRdb fed the 5' RACE reads into MiXCR, producing one record per CDR3 protein. The sample records some 850,000 distinct CDR3 sequences, approximately 24% being singletons. This CDR3 contains 13 residues. Germline V gene data show CDR1 as LGHNA and CDR2 as YNFKEQ. The data also belong to a second study, concerning T cells of mothers and their children. That paper states: Whether related or unrelated, pairs show similar shaping of TCR recombination output by thymic selection.

The V gene is TRBV4-2, the J gene TRBJ2-5; D remains unclear. The J call is in doubt because the DNA end fits TRBJ2-7 better. This sequence was found in a boy aged 5-17 years in good health. Material: blood. CDR3 sequence reads: CASSRDQHYEQYF. CDR3 DNA: TGTGCCAGCAGCCGCGACCAACACTACGAGCAGTACTTC.